This TCR beta chain was captured in a study of blood T cells in healthy people across ages. This clonotype was counted only a few times. Germline lookup yields CDR1 MNHEY and CDR2 SVGAGI. Unmatched junction bases numbered 4, after V lost 0 bases and J lost 8 bases. The CDR3 has 16 amino acids. Combining a sample-barcoded 5' primer with a J-beta primer mix, a second PCR ran for roughly 7 to 11 cycles. With 12 random nucleotides, a template-switch adaptor tagged each individual cDNA molecule. TCRdb analysed the 5' RACE reads with MiXCR anew, one entry per CDR3 protein. The profile covers around 280,000 distinct CDR3 sequences, with 27% appearing a single time and roughly 28% taken by the ten largest.

Sample: blood. The chain is built from TRBV6-5 and TRBJ1-4; TRBD1 matches at 12 bases. The sequence was obtained from an older woman in good health. CDR3 amino acids: CASSYSGTGGLEKLFF. The CDR3 nucleotides read TGTGCCAGCAGTTACTCCGGGACAGGGGGCTTAGAAAAACTGTTTTTT.